Below, 28 T cell receptor beta chains from the same sample are listed, as sequenced in a study of a mutant IDH1 vaccine in newly diagnosed glioma. For these TCRs, the target antigens are not known. The time point was: week 47, end of study. Vaccination comprised doses that each held 300 ug of mutant IDH1 20-mer peptide, plus topical imiquimod. Assay: immunoSEQ multiplex PCR; the TCRdb copy retains only in-frame clones and omits some. Found here are about 50,000 clones, roughly 84% of them singletons; the top ten hold approximately 4.3%. This specimen was PBMCs, taken from a glioma patient whose treatment included an IDH1 peptide vaccine. These TCRs come from a woman aged 30 to 39 with glioma. Some clones in this sample may be carry-over from other donors' samples.

The chain has TRBV7-2 and TRBJ1-5, with a weak D call TRBD1 (6 bases). The V and J ends lost 2 bases and 1 base respectively, with 12 bases between them. The germline gives CDR1 SGHTA, CDR2 FQGNSA. The CDR3 is made up of 16 amino acids. CDR3 loop: CASSLPGGPSNQPQHF. Written as DNA, the CDR3 is TGTGCCAGCAGCTTACCCGGGGGGCCGAGCAATCAGCCCCAGCATTTT.

The chain combines TRBV7-9 with TRBJ1-5; TRBD1 agrees at 8 bases. CDR3 length: 16 residues. Per germline, CDR1 SEHNR and CDR2 FQNEAQ (reference sequence). The V segment lost 2 bases and the J segment 2 bases; nucleotides outside the gene matches: 5. In nucleotides, the CDR3 is TGTGCCAGCAGCTTAACCGGGACAGGAGGCAATCAGCCCCAGCATTTT. Protein: CASSLTGTGGNQPQHF.

This clone turned up a few times. Written as DNA, the CDR3 is TGCGTGGGGGCCTACCAAGAGACCCAGTACTTC. Translation gives CVGAYQETQYF. V usage is TRBV20-1 and J usage is TRBJ2-5, with D perhaps TRBD1 (6 bases). Looked up from germline, CDR1 is DFQATT and CDR2 is SNEGSKA (reference sequence). The CDR3 covers 11 residues.

The sample holds one count of this clone. V and J are TRBV30 and TRBJ2-1; D is perhaps TRBD1 or TRBD2 (6 bases each). V was trimmed by 5 bases and J by 7 bases, leaving 21 bases between them. Per the germline V gene, CDR1 is GTSNPN and CDR2 is SVGIG (reference sequence). The CDR3 length is 15 residues. The CDR3 region is CAWDLGGRTGNEQFF. CDR3 coding DNA: TGTGCCTGGGACCTAGGGGGGAGGACTGGGAATGAGCAGTTCTTC.

The CDR3 here is CAWVLGVDGYTF. As DNA, the CDR3 is TGTGCCTGGGTCCTGGGAGTTGATGGCTACACCTTC. The chain links TRBV30 to TRBJ1-2; D unresolved. The CDR3 covers 12 residues. Per germline, CDR1 GTSNPN and CDR2 SVGIG (reference sequence). Trimming cost V 5 bases and J 6 bases, with 13 bases left between them.

As for this clone: Relative to the germline gene, one junction end is altered; a read error may explain this. This rearrangement joins TRBV10-2 to TRBJ2-5; TRBD2 aligns across 8 bases. Germline assignment: CDR1 WSHSY and CDR2 SAAADI. The CDR3 spans 12 residues. DNA of the CDR3: TGCGCCAGCAGTGCGGGGGGGGCCGGACTGGACTTC. This translates into CASSAGGAGLDF.

The chain uses TRBV6-5 and TRBJ2-7; unclear D gene. Germline V gene sequence: CDR1 MNHEY, CDR2 SVGAGI. The CDR3 has 15 residues. V was trimmed by 2 bases and J by 2 bases, leaving 13 bases between them. In DNA, the CDR3 is TGTGCCAGCAGTTACGCCGGTGGCCTACCCTACGAGCAGTACTTC. This codes for CASSYAGGLPYEQYF.

The rearrangement joins TRBV19 to TRBJ1-5, with D unresolved. From germline, CDR1 is LNHDA and CDR2 SQIVND (reference sequence). Trimming stripped 3 bases from V and 4 bases from J, with 7 bases between. This CDR3 region has 13 residues. The CDR3 nucleotides are TGTGCCAGTAGTATGGTGACTAATCAGCCCCAGCATTTT. It specifies CASSMVTNQPQHF.

The rearrangement joins TRBV6-5 to TRBJ2-1; 8 bases align to TRBD2. The CDR3 has 14 residues. CDR1 MNHEY and CDR2 SVGAGI come from the germline V gene. With V trimmed by 6 bases and J by 6 bases, 7 bases remained unmatched. CDR3 in amino acids: CASSPRGTSNEQFF. CDR3 nucleotides: TGTGCCAGCAGCCCGCGGGGGACTAGCAATGAGCAGTTCTTC.

V is TRBV6-6 and J is TRBJ2-7; D ambiguous. This CDR3 is built from 13 residues. V lost 2 bases, J lost 4 bases, and 9 bases lay in between. Germline V CDR1 and CDR2: MNHNY, SVGAGI (reference sequence). CDR3 bases: TGTGCCAGCAGTTACCAGGACGGATACGAGCAGTACTTC. Translating it yields CASSYQDGYEQYF.

J is TRBJ1-1 and V is TRBV7-9, with D unresolved. Trimming took off 5 bases at V and 1 base at J, with 20 bases between the two ends. The CDR3 sequence is 17 residues long. Germline V gene sequence: CDR1 SEHNR, CDR2 FQNEAQ (reference sequence). CDR3 sequence: CASSPPSGRQKNTEAFF. CDR3 DNA: TGTGCCAGCAGCCCACCTTCGGGCCGTCAAAAGAACACTGAAGCTTTCTTT.

This clone was seen only once. The chain has TRBV5-1 and TRBJ2-3; D is unresolved. With 5 bases removed from V and 1 base from J, the gap between germline ends came to 5 bases. The CDR3 has 12 residues. Germline CDR1 is SGHRS and CDR2 is YFSETQ. CDR3 region: CASREGTDTQYF. As DNA, the CDR3 is TGCGCCAGCAGGGAAGGCACAGATACGCAGTATTTT. The full variable domain, rest sourced from reference TRBV5-1 and TRBJ2-3, is KAGVTQTPRYLIKTRGQQVTLSCSPISGHRSVSWYQQTPGQGLQFLFEYFSETQRNKGNFPGRFSGRQFSNSRSEMNVSTLELGDSALYLCASREGTDTQYFGPGTRLTVL.

The V and J genes are TRBV7-2 and TRBJ2-2; D perhaps matches TRBD1 (5 bases). The CDR3 sequence is 15 residues long. Trimming removed 1 base at V and 5 bases at J, with 11 bases between. Per the germline V gene, CDR1 is SGHTA and CDR2 is FQGNSA. The CDR3: CASSLDLQATGELFF. CDR3 DNA: TGTGCCAGCAGCTTAGATTTACAGGCTACCGGGGAGCTGTTTTTT.

This clone was recorded once. V is TRBV11-2 and J is TRBJ2-2; TRBD2 matches 10 bases. V dropped 5 bases and J dropped 7; count of bases not matched to a gene: 16. Per the germline V gene, CDR1 is SGHAT and CDR2 is FQNNGV. CDR3 size: 18 residues. The CDR3 bases are TGTGCCAGCAGCCTCACCCCCCTAGCGGGAGAGATGGGCGGGGAGCTGTTTTTT. Translated, it gives CASSLTPLAGEMGGELFF.

The chain couples TRBV4-1 to TRBJ1-2; weak D call: TRBD1 (5 bases). This CDR3 is 15 amino acids long. Germline loops: CDR1 MGHRA, CDR2 YSYEKL. Trimming removed 0 bases at V and 8 bases at J, with 16 bases between. CDR3 nucleotide sequence: TGCGCCAGCAGCCAAGATGGAGTAGGGGTGGGGGGCTACACCTTC. Residues: CASSQDGVGVGGYTF.

The V call is TRBV27, the J call TRBJ1-5; 10 nucleotides align to TRBD1. This CDR3 comprises 15 residues. V was clipped by 5 bases and J by 4 bases; unmatched bases: 5. Germline V gene data show CDR1 as MNHEY and CDR2 as SMNVEV (reference sequence). CDR3 DNA sequence: TGTGCCAGCAGTAGGACAGGGGGGATTAATCAGCCCCAGCATTTT. Translated, it gives CASSRTGGINQPQHF.

The chain links TRBV21-1 to TRBJ1-5. TRBV21-1 constitutes a pseudogene. The CDR3 loop spans 14 amino acids. DNA for the CDR3: TGTGCCAGCAGCAATCAAGTGGGGGGGAGGACCCAGCATTTT. Translation: CASSNQVGGRTQHF.

The chain is built from TRBV7-9 and TRBJ1-2; weak D call: TRBD1 (6 bases). The V gene lost 4 bases and the J gene lost 4 bases, with 7 bases spanning the gap. CDR1 SEHNR and CDR2 FQNEAQ come from the germline V gene (reference sequence). The CDR3 covers 12 residues. In nucleotides, the CDR3 is TGTGCCAGCAGCTCACAGGGCTATGGCTACACCTTC. This sequence encodes CASSSQGYGYTF.

The chain combines TRBV29-1 with TRBJ2-7; D possibly corresponds to TRBD2 (6 bases). Trimming stripped 4 bases from V and 2 bases from J, with 18 bases between. Germline V gene data show CDR1 as SQVTM and CDR2 as ANQGSEA. The CDR3 spans 15 residues. The CDR3 DNA is TGCAGCGTTGGTGGCGGGGACTGGGGTGCCTACGAGCAGTACTTC. This translates into CSVGGGDWGAYEQYF.

The chain links TRBV7-9 to TRBJ2-3, with D possibly being TRBD1 (6 bases). The CDR3 is 16 residues long. V was clipped by 5 bases and J by 0 bases, with 15 bases between them. Looked up from germline, CDR1 is SEHNR and CDR2 is FQNEAQ (reference sequence). The DNA of the CDR3 is TGTGCCAGCAGCCTCCTAGGGGGATCTAGCACAGATACGCAGTATTTT. This codes for CASSLLGGSSTDTQYF.

This clone was detected only once. CDR3 region: CASSPDRGTNEKLFF. The CDR3 DNA sequence: TGTGCCAGCTCACCGGACAGGGGTACTAATGAAAAACTGTTTTTT. The chain carries TRBV18 and TRBJ1-4; 9 positions agree with TRBD1. Trimming at V came to 3 bases and at J to 2 bases, leaving 1 base not matched to a gene. CDR1 and CDR2 from the germline V gene are KGHSH and LQKENI. The CDR3 has 15 residues.

The rearrangement links TRBV6-6 to TRBJ1-5; possible D gene TRBD1, 5 bases. The CDR3 spans 15 residues. V shed 7 bases and J shed 7 bases, with 20 bases lying between them. The germline gives CDR1 MNHNY, CDR2 SVGAGI (reference sequence). For the CDR3, the DNA is TGTGCCAGCATTTCGGGGGGGGATGCCGACCAGCCCCAGCATTTT. This translates into CASISGGDADQPQHF.

J is TRBJ2-1 and V is TRBV27; the D call may be TRBD1 or TRBD2 (5 bases each). V was trimmed by 4 bases and J by 6 bases, leaving 19 bases between them. There are 16 residues in the CDR3. The germline gives CDR1 MNHEY, CDR2 SMNVEV (reference sequence). The CDR3, as DNA: TGTGCCAGCAGTTCCATCGACTATCCCAGGGCCAATGAGCAGTTCTTC. It translates to CASSSIDYPRANEQFF.

The chain recombines TRBV19 with TRBJ2-7; 9 bases map to TRBD1. With V trimmed by 3 bases and J by 2 bases, 5 bases remained unmatched. The length of the CDR3 is 15 residues. CDR1 and CDR2 (germline): LNHDA, SQIVND (reference sequence). CDR3 region: CASSIRGQGPYEQYF. The DNA of the CDR3 is TGTGCCAGTAGTATTAGGGGACAGGGCCCCTACGAGCAGTACTTC.

The chain carries TRBV6-5 and TRBJ1-4; D is possibly TRBD1 (6 bases). The length of the CDR3 is 15 residues. Trimming took 2 bases from V and 0 from J, leaving 7 bases between them. The V gene's germline CDR1 is MNHEY and CDR2 SVGAGI. Here the CDR3 reads CASSYEGATNEKLFF. The CDR3 DNA sequence: TGTGCCAGCAGTTACGAGGGGGCAACTAATGAAAAACTGTTTTTT.

Here the CDR3 DNA reads TGTGCCAGCAGCTCTAACCTAGCTGGGGAGCTGTTTTTT. Protein sequence: CASSSNLAGELFF. The chain links TRBV5-4 to TRBJ2-2; D is perhaps TRBD2 (5 bases). The V end was cut by 3 bases, the J end by 8 bases, with 11 bases between. From germline, CDR1 is SGHNT and CDR2 YYREEE (reference sequence). The CDR3 is 13 residues long.

The chain recombines TRBV7-9 with TRBJ2-7; D call uncertain. The CDR3 is made up of 15 amino acids. Germline CDR1 is SEHNR and CDR2 is FQNEAQ (reference sequence). V was cut by 5 bases and J by 6 bases, with 20 bases left in between. The CDR3, as DNA: TGTGCCAGCAGCCAGTACGGTCCCAGAGGTCTCGAGCAGTACTTC. Translation: CASSQYGPRGLEQYF.

The chain is built from TRBV19 and TRBJ2-1; TRBD1 or TRBD2 may be the D gene (6 bases each). There are 18 residues in the CDR3. Germline V lookup: CDR1 LNHDA, CDR2 SQIVND (reference sequence). V was clipped by 2 bases and J by 1 base, with 18 bases between them. The CDR3 DNA sequence: TGTGCCAGTAGTATAAGGGGGGTAGGAGCGACTTCCTACAATGAGCAGTTCTTC. Amino acid sequence: CASSIRGVGATSYNEQFF.